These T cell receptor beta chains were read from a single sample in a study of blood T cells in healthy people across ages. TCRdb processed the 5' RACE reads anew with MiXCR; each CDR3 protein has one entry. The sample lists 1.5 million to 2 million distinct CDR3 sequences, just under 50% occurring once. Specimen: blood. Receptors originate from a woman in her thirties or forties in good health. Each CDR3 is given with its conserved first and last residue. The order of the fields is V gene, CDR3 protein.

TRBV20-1 CSARDGGLETQYF
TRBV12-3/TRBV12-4 CASSPWSGANVLTF
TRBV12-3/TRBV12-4 CASSALAGQGGYGYTF
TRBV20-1 CSAFGPGGYTF
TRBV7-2 CASSLKFSAHEQFF
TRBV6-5 CASRPGTLNTDTQYF
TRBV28 CASSLRGGGADTQYF
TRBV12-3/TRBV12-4 CASSTSDNTEAFF
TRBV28 CASTITSTGNYEQYF
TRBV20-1 CSAPTGAGVQFF
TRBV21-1 CASSTPSGGGNIQYF
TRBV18 CASSQGLRGPYEQYF
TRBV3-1 CASSRGQGLEKLFF
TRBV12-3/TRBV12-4 CASSLGRGNSNQPQHF
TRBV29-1 CSVAFLNEQFF
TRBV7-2 CASRLPPKETQYF
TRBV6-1 CASNLRRGDNYGYTF
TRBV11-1 CASSLDDRGAAVATGANVLTF
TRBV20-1 CSARDRGSSYEQYF
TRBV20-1 CSARDFASGGSTDTQYF
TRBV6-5 CASSLTGAGTQYF
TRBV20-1 CSALPDRGYNQPQHF
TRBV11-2 CASSLDQEVLAKNIQYF
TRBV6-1 CASSEESRSISYEQYF
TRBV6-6 CASSYATTYRGDEQFF
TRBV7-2 CASSLIAGAYEQYF
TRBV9 CASSLTTSGGTDTQYF
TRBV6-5 CASTPADGTYEQYF
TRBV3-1 CASSQVLRWNEQFF